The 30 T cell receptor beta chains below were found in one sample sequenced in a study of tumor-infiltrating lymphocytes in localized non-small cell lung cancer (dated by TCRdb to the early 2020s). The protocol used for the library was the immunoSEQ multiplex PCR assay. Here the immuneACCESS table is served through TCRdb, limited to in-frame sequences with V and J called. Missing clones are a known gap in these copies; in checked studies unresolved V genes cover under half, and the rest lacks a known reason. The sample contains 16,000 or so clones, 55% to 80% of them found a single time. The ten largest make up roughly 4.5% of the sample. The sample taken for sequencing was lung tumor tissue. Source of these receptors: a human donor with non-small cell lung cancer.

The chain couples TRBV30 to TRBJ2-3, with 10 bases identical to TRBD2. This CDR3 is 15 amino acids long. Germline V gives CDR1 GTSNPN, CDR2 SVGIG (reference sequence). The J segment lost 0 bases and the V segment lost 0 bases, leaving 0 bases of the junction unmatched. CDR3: CAWSVLAGSTDTQYF. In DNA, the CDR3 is TGTGCCTGGAGTGTACTAGCGGGGAGCACAGATACGCAGTATTTT.

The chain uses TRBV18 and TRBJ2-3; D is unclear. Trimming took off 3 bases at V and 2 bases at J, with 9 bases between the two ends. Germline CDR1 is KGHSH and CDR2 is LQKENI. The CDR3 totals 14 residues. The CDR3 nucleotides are TGTGCCAGCTCACCGGGATCCGACACAGATACGCAGTATTTT. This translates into CASSPGSDTDTQYF. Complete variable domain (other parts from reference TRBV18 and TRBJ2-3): NAGVMQNPRHLVRRRGQEARLRCSPMKGHSHVYWYRQLPEEGLKFMVYLQKENIIDESGMPKERFSAEFPKEGPSILRIQQVVRGDSAAYFCASSPGSDTDTQYFGPGTRLTVL.

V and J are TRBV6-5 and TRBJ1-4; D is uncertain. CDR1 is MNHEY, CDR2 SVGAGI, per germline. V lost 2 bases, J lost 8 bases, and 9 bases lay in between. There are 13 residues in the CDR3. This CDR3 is CASSYGQWEKLFF. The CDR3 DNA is TGTGCCAGCAGTTACGGTCAGTGGGAAAAACTGTTTTTT.

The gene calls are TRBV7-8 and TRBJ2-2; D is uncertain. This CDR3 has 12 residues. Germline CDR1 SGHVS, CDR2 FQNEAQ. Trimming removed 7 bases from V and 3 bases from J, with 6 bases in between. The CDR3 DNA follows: TGTGCCAGCACCAGACACACCGGGGAGCTGTTTTTT. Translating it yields CASTRHTGELFF.

The CDR3 loop is CASSQRWVGQETQYF. The CDR3 bases are TGCGCCAGCAGCCAGCGTTGGGTCGGACAAGAGACCCAGTACTTC. The rearrangement uses TRBV4-1 and TRBJ2-5; no clear D. Germline V gene data show CDR1 as MGHRA and CDR2 as YSYEKL. The length of the CDR3 is 15 residues. Deletions cut 3 bases from V and 2 bases from J, with 13 bases between.

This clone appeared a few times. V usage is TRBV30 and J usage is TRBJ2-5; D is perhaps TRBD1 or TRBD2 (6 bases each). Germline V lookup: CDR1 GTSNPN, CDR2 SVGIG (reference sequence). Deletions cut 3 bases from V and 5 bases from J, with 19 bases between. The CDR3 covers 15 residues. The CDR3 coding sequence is TGTGCCTGGAGCCCACCGGTAGGGGGGCGGGAGACCCAGTACTTC. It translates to CAWSPPVGGRETQYF.

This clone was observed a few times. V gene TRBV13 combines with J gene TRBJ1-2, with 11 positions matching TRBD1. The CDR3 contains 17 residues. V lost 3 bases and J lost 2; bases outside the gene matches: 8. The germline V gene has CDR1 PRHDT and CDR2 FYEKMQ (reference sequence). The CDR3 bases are TGTGCCAGCAGCTTCGTGGGACAGGGGGTAAAAAACTATGGCTACACCTTC. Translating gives CASSFVGQGVKNYGYTF.

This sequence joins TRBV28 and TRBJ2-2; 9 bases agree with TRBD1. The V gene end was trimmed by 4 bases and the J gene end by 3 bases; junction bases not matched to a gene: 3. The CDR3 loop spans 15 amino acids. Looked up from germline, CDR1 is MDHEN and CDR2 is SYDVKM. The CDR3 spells CASSSGQGHTGELFF. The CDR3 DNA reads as TGTGCCAGCAGTTCAGGACAGGGGCACACCGGGGAGCTGTTTTTT. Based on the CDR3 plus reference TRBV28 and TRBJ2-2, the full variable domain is DVKVTQSSRYLVKRTGEKVFLECVQDMDHENMFWYRQDPGLGLRLIYFSYDVKMKEKGDIPEGYSVSREKKERFSLILESASTNQTSMYLCASSSGQGHTGELFFGEGSRLTVL.

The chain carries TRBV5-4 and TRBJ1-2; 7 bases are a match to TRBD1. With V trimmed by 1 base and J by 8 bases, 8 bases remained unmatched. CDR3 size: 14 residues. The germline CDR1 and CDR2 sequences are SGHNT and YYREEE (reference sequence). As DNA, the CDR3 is TGTGCCAGCAGCTTGCTAGGGGGCTTACAGGGCTACACCTTC. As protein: CASSLLGGLQGYTF.

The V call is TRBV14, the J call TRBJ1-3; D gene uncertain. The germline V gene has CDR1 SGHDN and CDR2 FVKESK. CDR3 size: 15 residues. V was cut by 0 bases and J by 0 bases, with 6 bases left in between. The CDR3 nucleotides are TGTGCCAGCAGCCAAGACGGGAGCTCTGGAAACACCATATATTTT. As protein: CASSQDGSSGNTIYF.

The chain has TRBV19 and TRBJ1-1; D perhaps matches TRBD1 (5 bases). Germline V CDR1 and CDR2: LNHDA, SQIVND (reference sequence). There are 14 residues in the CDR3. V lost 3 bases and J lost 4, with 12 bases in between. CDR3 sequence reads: CASSIAFQGTEAFF. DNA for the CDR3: TGTGCCAGTAGTATTGCGTTTCAGGGCACTGAAGCTTTCTTT.

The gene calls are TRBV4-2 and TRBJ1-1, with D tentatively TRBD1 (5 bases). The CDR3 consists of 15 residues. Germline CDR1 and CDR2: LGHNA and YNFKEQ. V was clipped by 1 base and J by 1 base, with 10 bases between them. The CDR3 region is CASSQVGGGNTEAFF. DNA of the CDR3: TGTGCCAGCAGCCAAGTAGGCGGGGGGAACACTGAAGCTTTCTTT.

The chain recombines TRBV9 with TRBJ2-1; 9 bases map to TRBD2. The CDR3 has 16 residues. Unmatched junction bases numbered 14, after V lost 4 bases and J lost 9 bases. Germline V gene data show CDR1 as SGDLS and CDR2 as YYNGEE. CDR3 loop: CASSPLRGGRASEQFF. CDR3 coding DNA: TGTGCCAGCAGCCCCCTCAGGGGCGGGAGGGCGAGTGAGCAGTTCTTC.

The CDR3 DNA sequence: TGTGCCAGCACCCCCCCGAACACCGGGGAGCTGTTTTTT. It specifies CASTPPNTGELFF. The rearrangement uses TRBV6-5 and TRBJ2-2; D ambiguous. The V end lost 7 bases, the J end lost 0 bases, and 6 bases lay between the germline ends. There are 13 residues in the CDR3. Germline CDR1 reads MNHEY; CDR2 reads SVGAGI.

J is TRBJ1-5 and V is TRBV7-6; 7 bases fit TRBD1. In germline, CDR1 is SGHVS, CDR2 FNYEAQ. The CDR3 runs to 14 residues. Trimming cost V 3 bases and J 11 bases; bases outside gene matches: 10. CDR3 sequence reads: CASSLGEGAPAQHF. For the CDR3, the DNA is TGTGCCAGCAGCTTGGGTGAGGGGGCGCCGGCCCAGCATTTT.

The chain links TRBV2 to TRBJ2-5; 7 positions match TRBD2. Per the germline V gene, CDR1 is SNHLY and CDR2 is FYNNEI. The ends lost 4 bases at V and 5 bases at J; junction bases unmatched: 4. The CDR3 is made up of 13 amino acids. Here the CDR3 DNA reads TGTGCCAGCAGTGCCGACGGGGGGGAGACCCAGTACTTC. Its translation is CASSADGGETQYF.

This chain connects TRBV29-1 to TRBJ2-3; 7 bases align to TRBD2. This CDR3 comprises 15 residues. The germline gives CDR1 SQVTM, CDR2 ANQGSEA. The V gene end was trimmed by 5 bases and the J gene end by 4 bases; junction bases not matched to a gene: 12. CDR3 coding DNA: TGCAGCGTTACATGGTCGAGCGGGATGGCAGATACGCAGTATTTT. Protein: CSVTWSSGMADTQYF.

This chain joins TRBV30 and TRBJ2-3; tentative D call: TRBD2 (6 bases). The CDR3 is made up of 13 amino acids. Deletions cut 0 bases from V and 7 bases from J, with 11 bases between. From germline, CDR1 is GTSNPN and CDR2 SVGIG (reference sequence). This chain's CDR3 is CAWSVRGTNTQYF. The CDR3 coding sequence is TGTGCCTGGAGTGTACGCGGGACCAATACGCAGTATTTT.

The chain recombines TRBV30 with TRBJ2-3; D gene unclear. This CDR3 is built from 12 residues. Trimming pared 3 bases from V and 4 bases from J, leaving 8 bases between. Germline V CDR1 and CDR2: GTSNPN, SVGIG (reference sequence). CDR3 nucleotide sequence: TGTGCCTGGAGACAGAGTTCAGATACGCAGTATTTT. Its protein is CAWRQSSDTQYF.

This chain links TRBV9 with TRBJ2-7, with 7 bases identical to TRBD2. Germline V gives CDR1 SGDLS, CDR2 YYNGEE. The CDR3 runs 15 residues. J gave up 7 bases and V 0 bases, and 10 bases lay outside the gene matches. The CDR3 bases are TGTGCCAGCAGCGTAGGCGGGGTGGCGGGGGTGGAGCAGTACTTC. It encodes CASSVGGVAGVEQYF.

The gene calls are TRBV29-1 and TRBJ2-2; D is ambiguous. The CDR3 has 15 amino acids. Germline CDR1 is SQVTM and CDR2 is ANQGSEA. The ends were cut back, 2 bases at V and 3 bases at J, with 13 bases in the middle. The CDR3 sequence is CSVEIAGLDTGELFF. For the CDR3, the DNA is TGCAGCGTTGAAATCGCCGGGCTCGACACCGGGGAGCTGTTTTTT.

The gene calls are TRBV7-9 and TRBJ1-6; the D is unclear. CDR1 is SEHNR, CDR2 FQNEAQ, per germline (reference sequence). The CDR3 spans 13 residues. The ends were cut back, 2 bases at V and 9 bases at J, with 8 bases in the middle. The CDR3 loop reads CASSLPGSSPLHF. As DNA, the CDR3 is TGTGCCAGCAGCTTACCAGGTTCTTCACCCCTCCACTTT.

The CDR3 sequence is CASSYGADMSVYTF. CDR3 sequence (DNA): TGTGCCAGCAGTTACGGAGCAGACATGAGTGTCTACACCTTC. V gene TRBV6-6 combines with J gene TRBJ1-2; D gene uncertain. The CDR3 spans 14 residues. Germline-derived CDR1 and CDR2 are MNHNY and SVGAGI (reference sequence). With 2 bases removed from V and 10 bases from J, the gap between germline ends came to 17 bases.

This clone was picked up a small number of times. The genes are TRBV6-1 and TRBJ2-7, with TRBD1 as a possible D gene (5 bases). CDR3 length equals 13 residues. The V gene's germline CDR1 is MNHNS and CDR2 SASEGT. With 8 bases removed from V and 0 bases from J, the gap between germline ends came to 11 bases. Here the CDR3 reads CASSDSSSYEQYF. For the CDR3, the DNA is TGTGCCAGCTCCGACAGTTCCTCCTACGAGCAGTACTTC.

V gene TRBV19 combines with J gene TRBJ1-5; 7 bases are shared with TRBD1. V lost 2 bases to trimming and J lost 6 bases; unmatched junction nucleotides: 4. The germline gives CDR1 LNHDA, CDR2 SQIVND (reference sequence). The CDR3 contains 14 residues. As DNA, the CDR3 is TGTGCCAGTAGTATAAGGGGGCTCGGTCAGCCCCAGCATTTT. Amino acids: CASSIRGLGQPQHF. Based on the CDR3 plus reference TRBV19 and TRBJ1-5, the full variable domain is DGGITQSPKYLFRKEGQNVTLSCEQNLNHDAMYWYRQDPGQGLRLIYYSQIVNDFQKGDIAEGYSVSREKKESFPLTVTSAQKNPTAFYLCASSIRGLGQPQHFGDGTRLSIL.

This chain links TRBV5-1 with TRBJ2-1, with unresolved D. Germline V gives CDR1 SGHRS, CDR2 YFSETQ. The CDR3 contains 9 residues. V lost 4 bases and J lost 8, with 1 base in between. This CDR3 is CASSHEQFF. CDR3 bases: TGCGCCAGCAGCCATGAGCAGTTCTTC.

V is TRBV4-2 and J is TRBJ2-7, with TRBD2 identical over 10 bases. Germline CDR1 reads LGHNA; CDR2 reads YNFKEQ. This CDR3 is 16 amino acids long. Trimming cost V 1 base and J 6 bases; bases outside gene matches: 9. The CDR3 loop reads CASSQAGASGRGEQYF. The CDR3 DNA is TGTGCCAGCAGCCAAGCAGGGGCTAGCGGGAGAGGCGAGCAGTACTTC.

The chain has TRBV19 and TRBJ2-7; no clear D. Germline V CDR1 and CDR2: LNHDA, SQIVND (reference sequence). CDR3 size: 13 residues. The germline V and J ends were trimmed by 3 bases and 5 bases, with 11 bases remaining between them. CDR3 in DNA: TGTGCCAGTAGTATTTTGGGTTTGAACGAGCAGTACTTC. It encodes CASSILGLNEQYF.

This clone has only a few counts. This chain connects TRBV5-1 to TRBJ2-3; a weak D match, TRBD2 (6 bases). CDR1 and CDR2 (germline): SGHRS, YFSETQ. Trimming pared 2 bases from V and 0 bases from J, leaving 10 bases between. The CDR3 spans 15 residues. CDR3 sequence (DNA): TGCGCCAGCAGCTTATGGGGGGATAGCACAGATACGCAGTATTTT. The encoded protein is CASSLWGDSTDTQYF.

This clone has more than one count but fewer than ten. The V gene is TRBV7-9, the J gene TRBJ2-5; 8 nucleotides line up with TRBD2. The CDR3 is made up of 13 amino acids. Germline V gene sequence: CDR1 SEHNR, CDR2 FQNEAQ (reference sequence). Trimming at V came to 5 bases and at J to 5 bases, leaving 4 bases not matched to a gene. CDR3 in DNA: TGTGCCAGCAGCAGAGCGGGGGCGGAGACCCAGTACTTC. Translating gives CASSRAGAETQYF. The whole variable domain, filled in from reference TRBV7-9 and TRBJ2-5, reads DTGVSQNPRHKITKRGQNVTFRCDPISEHNRLYWYRQTLGQGPEFLTYFQNEAQLEKSRLLSDRFSAERPKGSFSTLEIQRTEQGDSAMYLCASSRAGAETQYFGPGTRLLVL.